Given below is one T cell receptor (beta chain) in context. Its target is unknown. The data are from a study of shared clonotypes between healthy human individuals. General study results and limits: Few donors restricted represented genetic and exposure-history diversity. Unshared clonotypes carried lower generation probabilities than those common to all four donors.

V lost 2 bases to trimming and J lost 6 bases, with 10 bases between them. Germline V gene sequence: CDR1 MNHEY, CDR2 SVGAGI. CDR3 length: 13 amino acids. It was at deep level that the assay was run. Repertoires were generated with immunoSEQ multiplex PCR, while TCRdb's copy carries only in-frame clones and drops some. The sample consists of millions of clones, approximately 93% of them appearing once. The chain links TRBV6-5 to TRBJ1-1; D is unclear. The material sequenced was naive CD4+ T cells from PBMCs. Subset given: CD45RA+ positively selected. The receptor was isolated from a man aged 18 to 35 in good health. Some clones in this sample may be carry-over from other donors' samples. CDR3 sequence (DNA): TGTGCCAGCAGTTACGTGGGCAACGCTGAAGCTTTCTTT. It is translated as CASSYVGNAEAFF.